A selection of T cell receptor beta chains follows, all from one sample in a study of monozygotic twins with inflammatory bowel disease. TCRdb reprocessed the 5' RACE reads and keeps a single row for each CDR3 protein, giving no DNA. The sample totals some 300,000 distinct CDR3 sequences. Sequenced: blood. These receptors came from a human donor with ulcerative colitis or Crohn's disease, or a healthy co-twin of an affected twin (not recorded which). Each CDR3 is given with its conserved first and last residue.

v_gene	j_gene	CDR3aa
TRBV9	TRBJ1-1	CASNEQGNTEAFF
TRBV29-1	TRBJ1-1	CSVEETKNTEAFF
TRBV20-1	TRBJ2-1	CRAIKGSGRVNEQFF
TRBV28	TRBJ2-7	CASSFAAEQYF
TRBV18	TRBJ2-7	CASSSGLALYEQYF
TRBV2	TRBJ1-6	CASKGEGSPLHF
TRBV5-1	TRBJ1-2	CASSRDSSSYGYTF
TRBV19	TRBJ1-2	CVSIRDPGRYYGYTF
TRBV25-1	TRBJ2-7	CASRWGQNYEQYF
TRBV7-9	TRBJ2-7	CASSQWTAYEQYF
TRBV10-2	TRBJ2-5	CASSELGVETQYF
TRBV6-5	TRBJ2-7	CASSSGQEAYEQYF
TRBV10-2	TRBJ2-1	CASSESRGSQQFF
TRBV5-4	TRBJ2-7	CASSRMAGATYEQYF
TRBV28	TRBJ2-3	CASSLSSVGFTQYF
TRBV7-9	TRBJ2-7	CASSFEDPRMHF
TRBV28	TRBJ1-2	CASSLGSGTGGYGYTF
TRBV10-3	TRBJ2-7	CAISLQGTYEQYF
TRBV5-1	TRBJ2-1	CASSLRPGLGTNEQFF
TRBV29-1	TRBJ2-4	CSASRLAGEGNIQYF
TRBV12-3/TRBV12-4	TRBJ2-2	CASSVVQNTGELFF
TRBV7-2	TRBJ1-1	CASSLRAREAFF
TRBV2	TRBJ2-2	CASIGTNTGELFF
TRBV5-1	TRBJ2-5	CASSHGLAGGSETQYF
TRBV7-9	TRBJ2-7	CASSRTGVSYEQYF
TRBV7-8	TRBJ2-7	CASSFPRGEGNEQYF
TRBV27	TRBJ2-2	CASSLISVWAQYGNPGELFF
TRBV18	TRBJ2-4	CASSPRQTGKNIQYF
TRBV2	TRBJ2-5	CASSEGTGAFETQYF
TRBV11-2	TRBJ1-5	CASSPRTDYNQPQHF
TRBV6-1	TRBJ2-7	CASSEIRDLITLEQYF
TRBV12-3/TRBV12-4	TRBJ2-1	CASRILAGGRNEQFF
TRBV4-2	TRBJ1-1	CASSQGPNTEAFF
TRBV27	TRBJ1-1	CASSLSKLLTSLAEAFF
TRBV12-3/TRBV12-4	TRBJ2-2	CASSQRTGGPPGELFF
TRBV27	TRBJ1-4	CASSGQGKGNEKLFF
TRBV6-2/TRBV6-3	TRBJ2-1	CASWEGYSYNEQFF
TRBV27	TRBJ2-3	CASLGEGVNTQYF
TRBV7-2	TRBJ2-7	CASSPRGGVAYEQYF
TRBV11-2	TRBJ1-1	CASSLVSTRTGGGLEAFF
TRBV7-2	TRBJ2-7	CASSLGTTSGAYEQYF
TRBV7-9	TRBJ2-1	CASSQSGSRSNEQFF
TRBV12-3/TRBV12-4	TRBJ1-2	CASTRQGWDGYTF
TRBV11-1	TRBJ1-1	CASTDDIGTGAPLATEAFF
TRBV5-1	TRBJ1-2	CASREGGRIYGYTF
TRBV7-7	TRBJ2-1	CASSTGQGANEQFF
TRBV6-5	TRBJ1-6	CASSYRPDSSYNSPLHF
TRBV12-3/TRBV12-4	TRBJ2-7	CASSRGQLTYEQYF
TRBV7-2	TRBJ1-6	CASSLVVQGDSPLHF
TRBV28	TRBJ2-7	CASSLSRLYEQYF
TRBV27	TRBJ1-5	CASSSPVRNQPQHF
TRBV20-1	TRBJ1-6	CSALGQGVRSYNSPLHF
TRBV6-1	TRBJ1-2	CASSVRDRGTYGYTF
TRBV27	TRBJ2-7	CASTPGLAILYEQYF
TRBV20-1	TRBJ1-1	CSARDREAENTEAFF
TRBV3-1	TRBJ1-2	CASSQSYGYTF